What follows are 20 T cell receptor beta chains derived from one specimen sequenced in a study of T-cell reconstitution after alpha-beta-depleted transplantation in children (dated by TCRdb to the mid-2010s). According to the study, the label for this sample's treatment or condition signals: allogeneic hematopoietic cell transplantation with graft depleted of TCRalphabeta T cells and CD19 B cells. Libraries were prepared through PCR. Sequencing relied on an Illumina HiSeq 2500. To normalize quantification of the TCRbeta repertoire, the TCR libraries were built with molecular barcoding that relied on unique molecular identifiers. Starting from the raw public reads, TCRdb applied fastp trimming at Q25, assembled clones with MiXCR and retained in-frame beta chains. Identical CDR3 protein sequences are pooled into one entry, listed with their most common genes and DNA. The sample includes approximately 500,000 distinct CDR3 sequences, with roughly 10% observed a single time. In total, the top ten clones hold 2% to 2.5% of the sample.

The material was PBMCs, obtained before TCRalphabeta/CD19-depleted stem cell transplant. The receptors shown here come from a child younger than 10 with inherited bone marrow failure, due to receive a stem cell transplant.

This clonotype was seen repeatedly, ten times or more. The chain has TRBV5-1 and TRBJ2-1; D is unclear. Deletions cut 4 bases from V and 6 bases from J, with 11 bases between. The CDR3 contains 13 residues. Looked up from germline, CDR1 is SGHRS and CDR2 is YFSETQ. In nucleotides, the CDR3 is TGCGCCAGCAGCCTGGAGCCGACCAATGAGCAGTTCTTC. This encodes CASSLEPTNEQFF.

This clonotype was seen repeatedly, ten times or more. The chain links TRBV20-1 to TRBJ2-1; 11 nucleotides align to TRBD2. Germline V gives CDR1 DFQATT, CDR2 SNEGSKA (reference sequence). CDR3 size: 14 residues. J lost 15 bases, V lost 5 bases, and 15 bases had no gene match. The CDR3 here is CSALDGTSGAYGFF. The CDR3 DNA reads as TGCAGTGCTCTTGACGGGACTAGCGGAGCTTATGGGTTCTTC.

This clonotype was seen a handful of times. CDR3 sequence reads: CASSLGHSTNEKLFF. The CDR3 DNA is TGCGCCAGCAGCTTGGGGCACTCAACTAATGAAAAACTGTTTTTT. V gene TRBV5-1 combines with J gene TRBJ1-4; the D is unclear. This CDR3 is 15 amino acids long. Germline values: CDR1 SGHRS, CDR2 YFSETQ. V gave up 0 bases and J gave up 0 bases, with 6 bases separating them.

This clonotype was observed a handful of times. This rearrangement joins TRBV7-2 to TRBJ2-5, with D possibly TRBD2 on 7 matching bases. V shed 4 bases and J shed 1 base, with 19 bases lying between them. From germline, CDR1 is SGHTA and CDR2 FQGNSA. There are 17 residues in the CDR3. Here the CDR3 reads CASSSPGGTPFQETQYF. The CDR3 nucleotides read TGTGCCAGCAGCTCACCCGGGGGGACACCCTTCCAAGAGACCCAGTACTTC.

This clonotype was recorded many times. The chain is built from TRBV12-3 or TRBV12-4 and TRBJ1-2; D is possibly TRBD1 (5 bases). CDR3 length: 14 residues. V lost 2 bases to trimming and J lost 8 bases, with 15 bases between them. The DNA for the CDR3 is TGTGCCAGCAGTTTACTGCGGGGCCTGGGCGGCTACACCTTC. Amino acid sequence: CASSLLRGLGGYTF.

This clonotype occurred many times. This chain links TRBV28 with TRBJ1-5; D remains ambiguous. Germline V gives CDR1 MDHEN, CDR2 SYDVKM. V was shortened by 2 bases and J by 3 bases, with 5 bases between the two germline ends. The CDR3 spans 13 residues. CDR3 residues: CASSLGYNQPQHF. The CDR3 coding sequence is TGTGCCAGCAGTTTAGGATACAATCAGCCCCAGCATTTT.

At least ten counts were recorded for this clonotype. The genes are TRBV20-1 and TRBJ2-3; a possible D gene is TRBD2 (5 bases). The CDR3 consists of 14 residues. Germline V lookup: CDR1 DFQATT, CDR2 SNEGSKA (reference sequence). CDR3 nucleotides: TGCGGTTTGAGGGTTCAGACTAGCACAGATACGCAGTATTTT. It specifies CGLRVQTSTDTQYF.

This clonotype was picked up many times. The V gene is TRBV27, the J gene TRBJ2-7; D possibly corresponds to TRBD1 (5 bases). CDR1 and CDR2 from the germline V gene are MNHEY and SMNVEV (reference sequence). There are 14 residues in the CDR3. V was trimmed by 3 bases and J by 1 base, leaving 10 bases between them. The CDR3 reads CASSFFGQSYEQYF. CDR3 nucleotide sequence: TGTGCCAGCAGTTTTTTCGGACAATCCTACGAGCAGTACTTC.

This clonotype was seen repeatedly, ten times or more. The V and J genes are TRBV27 and TRBJ2-7; D gene uncertain. The CDR3 is 11 amino acids. Germline CDR1 reads MNHEY; CDR2 reads SMNVEV (reference sequence). The V end was cut by 8 bases, the J end by 3 bases, with 8 bases between. The CDR3 nucleotides are TGTGCCAGCCTGGACGGCTACGAGCAGTACTTC. Its translation: CASLDGYEQYF.

This clonotype appeared many times. The chain has TRBV28 and TRBJ1-3; 7 positions agree with TRBD1. The J segment lost 4 bases and the V segment lost 2 bases, leaving 5 bases of the junction unmatched. Germline CDR1 is MDHEN and CDR2 is SYDVKM. The CDR3 contains 15 residues. Written as DNA, the CDR3 is TGTGCCAGCAGTTTAAGGACAGGATCGGGAAACACCATATATTTT. This sequence encodes CASSLRTGSGNTIYF.

This clonotype has at least ten counts. J is TRBJ1-1 and V is TRBV10-3; D ambiguous. CDR1 is ENHRY, CDR2 SYGVKD, per germline. CDR3 length: 12 amino acids. V lost 8 bases and J 1 base, leaving 8 bases between the germline ends. Here the CDR3 DNA reads TGTGCCATCGGTGGAGGGAACACTGAAGCTTTCTTT. This sequence encodes CAIGGGNTEAFF.

This clonotype was observed at least ten times. V gene TRBV7-9 combines with J gene TRBJ2-7, with 7 bases identical to TRBD2. The trim removed 2 bases at V and 7 bases at J, leaving 8 bases unmatched. This CDR3 is built from 14 residues. CDR1 is SEHNR, CDR2 FQNEAQ, per germline (reference sequence). The DNA for the CDR3 is TGTGCCAGCAGCTTAACTAGCGCCAGCGGGGAGCAGTACTTC. It translates to CASSLTSASGEQYF. The full variable domain, rest sourced from reference TRBV7-9 and TRBJ2-7, is DTGVSQNPRHKITKRGQNVTFRCDPISEHNRLYWYRQTLGQGPEFLTYFQNEAQLEKSRLLSDRFSAERPKGSFSTLEIQRTEQGDSAMYLCASSLTSASGEQYFGPGTRLTVT.

The CDR3 loop is CASSLRDRGRLEQYF. CDR3 sequence (DNA): TGTGCCAGCAGCCTCAGGGACAGGGGTCGGCTCGAGCAGTACTTC. The chain carries TRBV7-2 and TRBJ2-7; 10 nucleotides match TRBD1. Trimming took 5 bases from V and 6 from J; bases not matched to a gene: 10. Looked up from germline, CDR1 is SGHTA and CDR2 is FQGNSA. The CDR3 covers 15 residues.

This clonotype was counted many times. This chain joins TRBV27 and TRBJ1-2; unclear D gene. Per the germline V gene, CDR1 is MNHEY and CDR2 is SMNVEV (reference sequence). Trimming stripped 3 bases from V and 7 bases from J, with 15 bases between. This CDR3 contains 14 residues. The CDR3, as DNA: TGTGCCAGCAGTTTGTTCGGCAGCCCCTCTGGCTACACCTTC. Translation gives CASSLFGSPSGYTF.

This clonotype was counted ten times or more. The rearrangement uses TRBV11-2 and TRBJ2-1; 12 nucleotides match TRBD2. Trimming took 4 bases from V and 3 from J; bases not matched to a gene: 4. CDR3 length: 16 amino acids. The germline V gene has CDR1 SGHAT and CDR2 FQNNGV. The CDR3, as DNA: TGTGCCAGCAGCTCCCGGACTAGCGGGGTCTACAATGAGCAGTTCTTC. This gives the protein CASSSRTSGVYNEQFF.

The table lists this clonotype with a few counts. In nucleotides, the CDR3 is TGTGCCAGTAGTGGGGGAGCGAACACTGAAGCTTTCTTT. Its protein is CASSGGANTEAFF. The gene calls are TRBV19 and TRBJ1-1; the D gene is possibly TRBD1 (5 bases). Germline CDR1 reads LNHDA; CDR2 reads SQIVND (reference sequence). V lost 5 bases to trimming and J lost 1 base, with 8 bases between them. The CDR3 covers 13 residues. Variable domain in full (rest from reference TRBV19 and TRBJ1-1): DGGITQSPKYLFRKEGQNVTLSCEQNLNHDAMYWYRQDPGQGLRLIYYSQIVNDFQKGDIAEGYSVSREKKESFPLTVTSAQKNPTAFYLCASSGGANTEAFFGQGTRLTVV.

This clonotype was observed a handful of times. J is TRBJ2-1 and V is TRBV19; the D gene is possibly TRBD2 (7 bases). This CDR3 comprises 15 residues. CDR1 and CDR2 from the germline V gene are LNHDA and SQIVND (reference sequence). The CDR3 coding sequence is TGTGCAAGCAAAAGAGGGGGAGGGAGGTACAATGAGCAGTTCTTC. Translating gives CASKRGGGRYNEQFF.

This clonotype was detected a few times. The chain is built from TRBV29-1 and TRBJ1-1; D is possibly TRBD1 (6 bases). Trimming took off 4 bases at V and 4 bases at J, with 13 bases between the two ends. Germline V gives CDR1 SQVTM, CDR2 ANQGSEA. This CDR3 has 13 amino acids. The CDR3 loop is CSVGRGRGTEAFF. The CDR3 region has the DNA TGCAGCGTTGGAAGGGGGAGGGGCACTGAAGCTTTCTTT.

This clonotype was picked up many times. The chain joins TRBV4-3 to TRBJ2-1, with D unresolved. The CDR3 contains 17 residues. CDR1 and CDR2 from the germline V gene are LGHNA and YSLEER. V was shortened by 3 bases and J by 1 base, with 16 bases between the two germline ends. For the CDR3, the DNA is TGCGCCAGCAGCCAGAGAACCCTTGGGAAATCCTACAATGAGCAGTTCTTC. Its translation is CASSQRTLGKSYNEQFF.

This clonotype has ten or more counts. The V gene is TRBV7-9, the J gene TRBJ2-3; 9 nucleotides align to TRBD1. J lost 2 bases, V lost 4 bases, and 7 bases had no gene match. Germline V gives CDR1 SEHNR, CDR2 FQNEAQ (reference sequence). The CDR3 is 16 residues long. This CDR3 reads CASSSGQGGLTDTQYF. CDR3 bases: TGTGCCAGCAGCTCGGGACAGGGAGGGCTCACAGATACGCAGTATTTT. Full variable domain (remainder filled in from reference TRBV7-9 and TRBJ2-3): DTGVSQNPRHKITKRGQNVTFRCDPISEHNRLYWYRQTLGQGPEFLTYFQNEAQLEKSRLLSDRFSAERPKGSFSTLEIQRTEQGDSAMYLCASSSGQGGLTDTQYFGPGTRLTVL.